What follows are 8 T cell receptor beta chains derived from one specimen sequenced in a study of blood T cell repertoires in COVID-19 (dated by TCRdb to 2018 to 2020). The protocol used for the library was the immunoSEQ multiplex PCR assay. In its TCRdb copy, this immuneACCESS table keeps in-frame sequences only and misses some clones. Where compared with another copy, unresolved V genes explain less than half of these, and the others have no known cause. This sample lists more than 400,000 clones; approximately 83% were detected once. The ten top clones hold more than 3% of the sample. Specimen: peripheral blood. Source of these receptors: a human donor in a cohort sampled during active COVID-19.

This chain uses TRBV30 with TRBJ1-4; 10 nucleotides align to TRBD1. V was clipped by 2 bases and J by 7 bases; unmatched bases: 7. Germline CDR1 reads GTSNPN; CDR2 reads SVGIG (reference sequence). The CDR3 has 15 residues. CDR3 loop: CAWSMGQGWGEKLFF. Written as DNA, the CDR3 is TGTGCCTGGAGTATGGGACAGGGGTGGGGTGAAAAACTGTTTTTT.

The chain carries TRBV7-2 and TRBJ2-6, with no clear D. CDR1 is SGHTA and CDR2 is FQGNSA in the germline V gene. The CDR3 consists of 16 residues. Trimming took 2 bases from V and 0 from J, leaving 8 bases between them. The CDR3: CASSLLPLSGANVLTF. CDR3 bases: TGTGCCAGCAGCTTACTTCCACTCTCTGGGGCCAACGTCCTGACTTTC.

The rearrangement uses TRBV6-5 and TRBJ2-7; tentative D call: TRBD1 (6 bases). CDR3 length equals 14 residues. V was trimmed by 6 bases and J by 2 bases, leaving 14 bases between them. Germline CDR1 reads MNHEY; CDR2 reads SVGAGI. CDR3 sequence (DNA): TGTGCCAGCAGGTCAGGGGTGGGGGCCTACGAGCAGTACTTC. As protein: CASRSGVGAYEQYF.

The V gene is TRBV30, the J gene TRBJ2-1, with 11 bases that match TRBD2. From germline, CDR1 is GTSNPN and CDR2 SVGIG (reference sequence). This CDR3 is 14 amino acids long. The V segment lost 3 bases and the J segment 7 bases; nucleotides outside the gene matches: 5. The chain's CDR3 is CAWRLAGGGNEQFF. The CDR3 bases are TGTGCCTGGAGGCTAGCGGGAGGAGGGAATGAGCAGTTCTTC.

This clone was observed a single time. The chain couples TRBV2 to TRBJ1-2; 8 bases agree with TRBD1. Looked up from germline, CDR1 is SNHLY and CDR2 is FYNNEI. J gave up 4 bases and V 7 bases, and 8 bases lay outside the gene matches. This CDR3 is 14 amino acids long. CDR3 DNA: TGTGCCAGCACCCGGACAGGGCAGTTCTATGGCTACACCTTC. It translates to CASTRTGQFYGYTF.

The V gene is TRBV7-2, the J gene TRBJ1-6; D unclear. With 1 base removed from V and 8 bases from J, the gap between germline ends came to 24 bases. Per germline, CDR1 SGHTA and CDR2 FQGNSA. The CDR3 is 19 amino acids. The CDR3 nucleotides are TGTGCCAGCAGCTTAGTCTGGGCCACCATAAATACCGGGGATTCACCCCTCCACTTT. Translation gives CASSLVWATINTGDSPLHF. Using reference TRBV7-2 and TRBJ1-6 for the parts outside the CDR3, the full variable domain is GAGVSQSPSNKVTEKGKDVELRCDPISGHTALYWYRQSLGQGLEFLIYFQGNSAPDKSGLPSDRFSAERTGGSVSTLTIQRTQQEDSAVYLCASSLVWATINTGDSPLHFGNGTRLTVT.

The chain links TRBV5-1 to TRBJ2-7; TRBD1 matches at 10 bases. V trimming: 3 bases; J trimming: 6 bases; junction bases outside the gene matches: 6. The CDR3 has 14 residues. Germline V gives CDR1 SGHRS, CDR2 YFSETQ. The CDR3: CASSSTGGEGEQYF. CDR3 nucleotides: TGCGCCAGCAGCTCGACAGGGGGCGAGGGCGAGCAGTACTTC.

This chain connects TRBV30 to TRBJ1-5; TRBD1 is a possible D gene (6 bases). CDR3 length equals 14 residues. Germline V gene sequence: CDR1 GTSNPN, CDR2 SVGIG (reference sequence). Trimming removed 3 bases from V and 7 bases from J, with 16 bases in between. In nucleotides, the CDR3 is TGTGCCTGGAGACGTAACAGGGATCGACAGCCCCAGCATTTT. It encodes CAWRRNRDRQPQHF.